Here is one T cell receptor beta chain with its context. This clone was observed a few times. Its antigen is still unknown. Base qualities are not at hand, and no much larger clone is one base apart. The protocol used for the library was the immunoSEQ multiplex PCR assay. Imported from immuneACCESS, the table was reduced by TCRdb to in-frame sequences with V and J called. These copies leave out some clones; in studies compared against another copy, an unresolved V gene accounts for under half, and the cause of the remainder is not known. This sample is represented by about 38,000 clones; roughly 91% of them were singletons. Around 0.4% of the sample comes from the top ten. V is cut by 6 bases and J by 1 base, and the space between the germline ends is 12 bases. Looking up the germline V gene yields CDR1 SQVTM and CDR2 ANQGSEA. From cysteine to phenylalanine, the CDR3 is 13 amino acids long. The entry retains the CDR3 DNA only, 39 bases that are in frame from base 1.

The data were taken from a study of T cell changes during pregnancy in multiple sclerosis (dated by TCRdb to 2018 to 2020). In terms of the full investigation: The study examined how the T cell repertoire changed over the course of pregnancy in women with multiple sclerosis.

The V and J genes are TRBV29-1 and TRBJ1-1; possibly the D gene is TRBD1, per 5 matching bases. The material sequenced was CD4+ T cells from peripheral blood mononuclear cells, taken after pregnancy. The sequence came from a female donor in good health, enrolled as a control in a pregnancy study. In nucleotide form, the sequence is TGCAGCGTAACCCCGGGGGGGAACACTGAAGCTTTCTTT. Its translation reads: CSVTPGGNTEAFF.